A single sample gave rise to the 25 T cell receptor beta chains below, sequenced in a study of regulatory T cells in long-lasting Graves disease. The sample's time point: newly diagnosed GD, antithyroid drugs for less than 3 months. RNA from PBMCs was the source of the TCR library. iRepertoire HTBI primers and Arm-PCR of CDR3 regions built TCR beta libraries. TCRdb fed the multiplex PCR reads into MiXCR, producing one record per CDR3 protein. The sample yields 400,000 to 550,000 distinct CDR3 sequences, less than 20% seen once. These data were also filed under a second study, of T cells in Graves' hyperthyroidism and ophthalmopathy.

The sequenced sample was peripheral blood mononuclear cells (PBMCs), obtained at new diagnosis, from a patient treated with antithyroid drugs. Every receptor here comes from a woman in her twenties or thirties with Graves disease.

In this sample, this clonotype turned up many times. The chain has TRBV30 and TRBJ1-5; TRBD1 agrees at 7 bases. V dropped 1 base and J dropped 6; count of bases not matched to a gene: 3. CDR1 is GTSNPN, CDR2 SVGIG, per germline (reference sequence). The CDR3 loop spans 13 amino acids. The CDR3 sequence is CAWSETGVQPQHF. The DNA for the CDR3 is TGTGCCTGGAGTGAAACAGGGGTTCAGCCCCAGCATTTT. Based on the CDR3 plus reference TRBV30 and TRBJ1-5, the full variable domain is SQTIHQWPATLVQPVGSPLSLECTVEGTSNPNLYWYRQAAGRGLQLLFYSVGIGQISSEVPQNLSASRPQDRQFILSSKKLLLSDSGFYLCAWSETGVQPQHFGDGTRLSIL.

This clonotype was detected a few times. At one of its ends the junction is not consistent with the germline gene, which may arise from a read error. J is TRBJ2-3 and V is TRBV25-1; possibly TRBD1 or TRBD2 for D (5 bases each). Germline V CDR1 and CDR2: MGHDK, SYGVNS. The CDR3 spans 17 residues. In DNA form, the CDR3 reads TGTGCCAGCAGTGAATATATCTCAAGCGGACACACAGATGCGCAGTATTTT. It yields the protein CASSEYISSGHTDAQYF.

This clonotype was recorded a few times. This clone may be a read error of a much larger clone one base away. Because the CDR3 is missing its conserved closing phenylalanine or tryptophan, this is likely a read error. The chain is built from TRBV27 and TRBJ1-2; TRBD1 matches 12 bases. The V gene end was trimmed by 4 bases and the J gene end by 4 bases; junction bases not matched to a gene: 7. This CDR3 has 16 amino acids. Germline V lookup: CDR1 MNHEY, CDR2 SMNVEV (reference sequence). As DNA, the CDR3 is TGTGCCAGCAGTTCCACCGGGACAGGGGGCCTCTATGGCTACACCCTC. Translating it yields CASSSTGTGGLYGYTL.

The V and J genes are TRBV24-1 and TRBJ2-1; no firm D call. CDR1 is KGHDR, CDR2 SFDVKD, per germline. The CDR3 runs to 15 residues. Trimming took 4 bases from V and 6 from J, leaving 15 bases between them. This CDR3 reads CATSDRRTVGNEQFF. CDR3 nucleotides: TGTGCCACCAGTGACCGAAGGACCGTCGGCAATGAGCAGTTCTTC.

The sample holds many counts of this clonotype. V gene TRBV9 combines with J gene TRBJ2-7; D is uncertain. In germline, CDR1 is SGDLS, CDR2 YYNGEE. The CDR3 is 13 residues long. V lost 0 bases and J 2 bases, leaving 6 bases between the germline ends. CDR3 nucleotide sequence: TGTGCCAGCAGCGTAGACCCGGCCTACGAGCAGTACTTC. This gives the protein CASSVDPAYEQYF.

The chain has TRBV7-9 and TRBJ2-7; no firm D call. V shed 5 bases and J shed 5 bases, with 16 bases lying between them. In germline, CDR1 is SEHNR, CDR2 FQNEAQ (reference sequence). This CDR3 region has 14 residues. The CDR3 coding sequence is TGTGCCAGCAGCCCCAGCGAGGTATCCGACGAGCAGTACTTC. Its translation: CASSPSEVSDEQYF.

This clonotype has a count of ten or more. The rearrangement joins TRBV12-5 to TRBJ1-2; D is undetermined. The CDR3 has 15 amino acids. Trimming shortened V by 0 bases and J by 1 base, and 9 bases separated the two germline ends. CDR1 and CDR2 from the germline V gene are LGHNT and FRNRAP. The CDR3 protein is CASGLVRDNNYGYTF. The CDR3 DNA reads TGTGCTAGTGGTTTGGTACGAGACAATAACTATGGCTACACCTTC.

The chain couples TRBV27 to TRBJ2-7, with TRBD1 matching over 10 bases. Per the germline V gene, CDR1 is MNHEY and CDR2 is SMNVEV (reference sequence). J lost 3 bases, V lost 2 bases, and 1 base had no gene match. This CDR3 spans 14 amino acids. The CDR3: CASSLRTGGYEQYF. In nucleotides, the CDR3 is TGTGCCAGCAGTTTACGGACAGGGGGCTACGAGCAGTACTTC.

This clonotype came up many times. The chain is built from TRBV20-1 and TRBJ2-1; 9 bases line up with TRBD2. This CDR3 is built from 14 residues. Germline V gives CDR1 DFQATT, CDR2 SNEGSKA (reference sequence). The junction had 11 bases not matched to a gene; V was cut back by 5 bases and J by 9 bases. The DNA of the CDR3 is TGCAGTGCTGGCGGCGGGAGGGCTTTTCTTGAGCAGTTCTTC. It is translated as CSAGGGRAFLEQFF.

This clonotype was recorded at least ten times. The chain carries TRBV6-1 and TRBJ2-2, with a possible D match to TRBD2 (5 bases). The germline gives CDR1 MNHNS, CDR2 SASEGT. The V end was cut by 6 bases, the J end by 1 base, with 6 bases between. The CDR3 consists of 13 residues. This CDR3 reads CASRGGNTGELFF. For the CDR3, the DNA is TGTGCCAGCAGAGGAGGGAACACCGGGGAGCTGTTTTTT.

At least ten counts were recorded for this clonotype. V and J are TRBV24-1 and TRBJ2-5; TRBD2 agrees at 9 bases. CDR3 length equals 14 residues. Germline values: CDR1 KGHDR, CDR2 SFDVKD. With 7 bases clipped from V and 5 bases from J, the junction kept 7 bases outside the gene matches. The CDR3 coding sequence is TGTGCCACCAGCCCGACTAGCGGAGAGGAGACCCAGTACTTC. Translation gives CATSPTSGEETQYF.

This clonotype was detected ten times or more. V gene TRBV7-9 combines with J gene TRBJ1-2; TRBD1 might be the D (6 bases). Trimming took off 6 bases at V and 3 bases at J, with 14 bases between the two ends. CDR3 size: 14 residues. Germline V gene data show CDR1 as SEHNR and CDR2 as FQNEAQ (reference sequence). CDR3: CASSLSGADYGYTF. The CDR3 DNA follows: TGTGCCAGCAGTTTATCAGGGGCGGACTATGGCTACACCTTC.

This clonotype was seen ten or more times. J is TRBJ2-7 and V is TRBV20-1; D not certain. There are 12 residues in the CDR3. CDR1 DFQATT and CDR2 SNEGSKA come from the germline V gene (reference sequence). V dropped 8 bases and J dropped 1 base, with 12 bases sitting between them. The CDR3 DNA reads TGCAGTCCCACCCCCAGGTCCTACGAGCAGTACTTC. Translation: CSPTPRSYEQYF.

This clonotype was seen repeatedly, ten times or more. The CDR3 region is CASSPRNRASGYNEQFF. DNA of the CDR3: TGTGCCAGCAGTCCCCGAAATCGGGCTAGCGGGTACAATGAGCAGTTCTTC. This chain links TRBV28 with TRBJ2-1, with 8 bases that match TRBD2. The ends lost 5 bases at V and 4 bases at J; junction bases unmatched: 13. The CDR3 sequence is 17 residues long. Looked up from germline, CDR1 is MDHEN and CDR2 is SYDVKM.

This clonotype was observed at least ten times. J is TRBJ2-1 and V is TRBV5-1, with D tentatively TRBD1 (6 bases). V lost 4 bases and J 7 bases, leaving 12 bases between the germline ends. Germline lookup yields CDR1 SGHRS and CDR2 YFSETQ. The CDR3 is 13 residues long. CDR3 in DNA: TGCGCCAGCAGCGAACAGGGTATGAATGAGCAGTTCTTC. Translated, it gives CASSEQGMNEQFF. Based on the CDR3 plus reference TRBV5-1 and TRBJ2-1, the full variable domain is KAGVTQTPRYLIKTRGQQVTLSCSPISGHRSVSWYQQTPGQGLQFLFEYFSETQRNKGNFPGRFSGRQFSNSRSEMNVSTLELGDSALYLCASSEQGMNEQFFGPGTRLTVL.

This clonotype was found many times. The V and J genes are TRBV27 and TRBJ2-1; unclear D gene. Germline V CDR1 and CDR2: MNHEY, SMNVEV (reference sequence). V dropped 2 bases and J dropped 4 bases, with 12 bases sitting between them. This CDR3 is built from 15 residues. The CDR3 bases are TGTGCCAGCAGTTTACGTAGGGCAGGTTACAATGAGCAGTTCTTC. This sequence encodes CASSLRRAGYNEQFF.

This clonotype has a count of ten or more. V and J are TRBV12-3 or TRBV12-4 and TRBJ1-2; D ambiguous. V gave up 8 bases and J gave up 8 bases, with 21 bases separating them. The CDR3 sequence is 14 residues long. CDR3 bases: TGTGCCAGCGGCTCGTTCCTATCCGGTGACGGCTACACCTTC. It is translated as CASGSFLSGDGYTF.

This clonotype occurred many times. This sequence joins TRBV9 and TRBJ2-1, with 9 bases lining up with TRBD2. Per the germline V gene, CDR1 is SGDLS and CDR2 is YYNGEE. Trimming at V came to 2 bases and at J to 1 base, leaving 4 bases not matched to a gene. The CDR3 consists of 16 residues. CDR3 amino acids: CASSVDSGSSYNEQFF. The CDR3 bases are TGTGCCAGCAGCGTGGATAGCGGGAGTTCCTACAATGAGCAGTTCTTC.

This clonotype was detected many times. The V gene is TRBV6-5, the J gene TRBJ2-1; D gene unclear. The germline V and J ends were trimmed by 0 bases and 0 bases, with 6 bases remaining between them. This CDR3 has 15 residues. The germline V gene encodes CDR1 MNHEY and CDR2 SVGAGI. The chain's CDR3 is CASSYSSGSYNEQFF. The CDR3 nucleotides are TGTGCCAGCAGTTACTCGTCCGGCTCCTACAATGAGCAGTTCTTC.

The chain links TRBV20-1 to TRBJ2-2, with 10 bases lining up with TRBD2. This CDR3 spans 15 amino acids. Germline values: CDR1 DFQATT, CDR2 SNEGSKA (reference sequence). Trimming at V came to 3 bases and at J to 7 bases, leaving 8 bases not matched to a gene. CDR3: CSASPAGGPSGELFF. The CDR3 coding sequence is TGCAGTGCTAGCCCAGCGGGAGGGCCGAGCGGGGAGCTGTTTTTT.

The table lists this clonotype with many counts. The rearrangement links TRBV5-8 to TRBJ2-3; the D gene is possibly TRBD2 (6 bases). CDR1 is SGHTS, CDR2 YDEGEE, per germline. V lost 4 bases, J lost 0 bases, and 12 bases lay in between. CDR3 size: 15 residues. CDR3 in amino acids: CASSPQRVSTDTQYF. Written as DNA, the CDR3 is TGTGCCAGCAGCCCCCAGCGGGTCAGCACAGATACGCAGTATTTT.

The table lists this clonotype with many counts. This chain links TRBV28 with TRBJ2-6; TRBD1 aligns across 9 bases. The CDR3 is 18 amino acids. The J segment lost 0 bases and the V segment lost 5 bases, leaving 8 bases of the junction unmatched. CDR1 and CDR2 (germline): MDHEN, SYDVKM. The CDR3 bases are TGTGCCAGCAGTCCCGGGACAGGGCCCAGCTCTGGGGCCAACGTCCTGACTTTC. Translated, it gives CASSPGTGPSSGANVLTF.

In its sample, this clonotype was seen many times. The gene calls are TRBV6-2 or TRBV6-3 and TRBJ2-5; the match to TRBD1 covers 7 bases. The CDR3 length is 14 residues. Germline CDR1 and CDR2: MNHEY and SVGEGT. The V segment lost 2 bases and the J segment 5 bases; nucleotides outside the gene matches: 5. The CDR3: CASSYRGRRETQYF. CDR3 DNA sequence: TGTGCCAGCAGTTACAGGGGGCGCCGGGAGACCCAGTACTTC.

This clonotype occurred many times. This chain joins TRBV18 and TRBJ2-7; TRBD2 matches at 11 bases. Germline trimming cut 3 bases from V and 3 bases from J; bases unmatched to any gene: 4. The CDR3 length is 15 residues. Germline-derived CDR1 and CDR2 are KGHSH and LQKENI. CDR3 protein: CASSPGLAENYEQYF. The CDR3 DNA sequence: TGTGCCAGCTCACCGGGACTAGCGGAAAACTACGAGCAGTACTTC.

In this sample, this clonotype turned up many times. The J gene is TRBJ2-7, the V gene TRBV18; no firm D call. CDR3 size: 14 residues. From germline, CDR1 is KGHSH and CDR2 LQKENI. V was shortened by 2 bases and J by 5 bases, with 13 bases between the two germline ends. The CDR3 sequence: CASSPDTSGNEQYF. DNA for the CDR3: TGTGCCAGCTCACCAGATACCAGTGGCAACGAGCAGTACTTC.